This T cell receptor (beta chain) was sequenced in a study of cytomegalovirus exposure and HLA in healthy donors. This CDR3 is built from 16 residues. Per the germline V gene, CDR1 is SGDLS and CDR2 is YYNGEE. V was clipped by 4 bases and J by 2 bases; unmatched bases: 9. The data were produced by immunoSEQ multiplex PCR, yet TCRdb's version contains in-frame clones alone and is incomplete. The table includes about 170,000 clones, approximately 87% detected once. Study-level points and caveats: Reports described diagnosis of cytomegalovirus status by the classifier as highly specific and sensitive.

Comments on this clone: Its antigen is unknown.

The sample comprised PBMCs. The genes are TRBV9 and TRBJ1-3; 7 bases align to TRBD1. The clonotype originates from a woman aged 25 to 45 in good health and CMV-seronegative. The CDR3 reads CASSLRQGQAGNTIYF. As DNA, the CDR3 is TGTGCCAGCAGCTTACGACAGGGTCAGGCTGGAAACACCATATATTTT.